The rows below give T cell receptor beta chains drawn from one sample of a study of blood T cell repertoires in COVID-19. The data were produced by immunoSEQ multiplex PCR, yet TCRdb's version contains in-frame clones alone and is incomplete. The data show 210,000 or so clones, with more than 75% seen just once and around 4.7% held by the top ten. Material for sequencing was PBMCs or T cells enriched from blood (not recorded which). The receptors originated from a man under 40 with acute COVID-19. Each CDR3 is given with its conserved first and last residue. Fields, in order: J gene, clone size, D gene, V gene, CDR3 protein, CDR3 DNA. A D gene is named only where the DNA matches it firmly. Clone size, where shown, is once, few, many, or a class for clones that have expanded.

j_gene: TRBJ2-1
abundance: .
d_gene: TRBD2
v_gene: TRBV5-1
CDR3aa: CASSVTGTSFKDEQFF
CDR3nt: TGCGCCAGCAGCGTGACCGGGACTAGTTTTAAGGATGAGCAGTTCTTC

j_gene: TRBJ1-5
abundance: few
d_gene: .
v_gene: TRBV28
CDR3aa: CASIPGEGQPQHF
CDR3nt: TGTGCCAGCATCCCCGGGGAGGGGCAGCCCCAGCATTTT

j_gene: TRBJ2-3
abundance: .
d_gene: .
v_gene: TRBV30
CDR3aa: CAWQGMVGTDTQYF
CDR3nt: TGTGCCTGGCAGGGGATGGTGGGAACAGATACGCAGTATTTT

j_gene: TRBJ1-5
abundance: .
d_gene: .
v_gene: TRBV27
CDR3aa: CASSPFWSGNQPQHF
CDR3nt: TGTGCCAGCAGCCCCTTTTGGAGCGGCAATCAGCCCCAGCATTTT

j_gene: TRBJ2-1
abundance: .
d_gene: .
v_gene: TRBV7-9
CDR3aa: CASSHRDSNDEQFF
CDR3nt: TGTGCCAGCAGCCACCGGGACTCTAACGATGAGCAGTTCTTC

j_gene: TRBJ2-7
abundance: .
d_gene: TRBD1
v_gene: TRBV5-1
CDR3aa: CASSLATGLLYEQYF
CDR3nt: TGCGCCAGCAGCTTGGCGACAGGGCTCTTGTACGAGCAGTACTTC

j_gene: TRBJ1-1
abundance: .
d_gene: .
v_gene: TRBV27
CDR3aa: CASSLGGTTEAFF
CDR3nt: TGTGCCAGCAGTCTCGGAGGTACGACTGAAGCTTTCTTT

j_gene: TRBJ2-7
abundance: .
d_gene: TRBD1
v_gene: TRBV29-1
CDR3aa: CSVLQGTYEQYF
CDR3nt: TGCAGCGTTTTACAGGGGACCTACGAGCAGTACTTC

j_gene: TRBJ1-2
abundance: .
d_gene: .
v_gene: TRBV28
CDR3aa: CASLRGGANYGYTF
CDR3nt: TGTGCCAGCCTACGGGGGGGGGCGAACTATGGCTACACCTTC

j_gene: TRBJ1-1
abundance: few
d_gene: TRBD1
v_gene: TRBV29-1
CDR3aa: CSGVTGGGTEAFF
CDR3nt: TGCAGCGGCGTAACAGGGGGTGGAACTGAAGCTTTCTTT

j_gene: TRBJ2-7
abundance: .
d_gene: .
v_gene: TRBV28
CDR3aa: CASTSLREQYF
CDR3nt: TGTGCCAGCACCTCCCTCCGCGAGCAGTACTTC

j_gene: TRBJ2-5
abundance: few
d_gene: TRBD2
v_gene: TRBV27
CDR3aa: CASSSLLRGGQETQYF
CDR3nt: TGTGCCAGCAGTTCCCTCTTGCGGGGGGGCCAAGAGACCCAGTACTTC

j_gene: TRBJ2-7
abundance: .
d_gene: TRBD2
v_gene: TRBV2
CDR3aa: CASSERLAGAKYEQYF
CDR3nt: TGTGCCAGCAGTGAAAGACTAGCGGGGGCTAAATACGAGCAGTACTTC

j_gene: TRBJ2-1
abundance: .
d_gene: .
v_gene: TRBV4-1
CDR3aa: CASSQDLGDFYNEQFF
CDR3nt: TGCGCCAGCAGCCAAGATCTGGGGGACTTTTACAATGAGCAGTTCTTC

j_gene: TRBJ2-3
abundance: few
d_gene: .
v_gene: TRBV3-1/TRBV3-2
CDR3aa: CASSQGSASLADTQYF
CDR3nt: TGTGCCAGCAGCCAAGGGTCCGCTAGTCTTGCAGATACGCAGTATTTT

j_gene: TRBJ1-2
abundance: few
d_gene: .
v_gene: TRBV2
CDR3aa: CASSAGFGGYTF
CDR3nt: TGTGCCAGCAGTGCCGGTTTTGGTGGCTACACCTTC

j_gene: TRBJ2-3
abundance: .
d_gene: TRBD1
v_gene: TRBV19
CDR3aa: CASRTGQGATDTQYF
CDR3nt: TGTGCCAGTAGGACAGGACAGGGGGCGACAGATACGCAGTATTTT

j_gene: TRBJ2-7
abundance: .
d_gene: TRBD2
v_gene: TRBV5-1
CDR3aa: CASSLESGVSSYEQYF
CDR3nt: TGCGCCAGCAGCTTGGAGAGCGGGGTCAGCTCCTACGAGCAGTACTTC

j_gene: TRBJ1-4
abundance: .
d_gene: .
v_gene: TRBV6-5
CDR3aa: CASSYSEDATNEKLFF
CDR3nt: TGTGCCAGCAGTTACTCTGAGGATGCAACTAATGAAAAACTGTTTTTT

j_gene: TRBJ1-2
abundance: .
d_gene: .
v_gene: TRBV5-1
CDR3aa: CASSLVAVLRGTSVRDYGYTF
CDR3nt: TGCGCCAGCAGCTTGGTGGCAGTCCTTAGGGGAACGAGTGTTAGGGACTATGGCTACACCTTC

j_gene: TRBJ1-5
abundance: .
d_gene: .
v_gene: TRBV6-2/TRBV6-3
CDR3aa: CASSYSGFQPQHF
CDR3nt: TGTGCCAGCAGTTATTCGGGGTTCCAGCCCCAGCATTTT

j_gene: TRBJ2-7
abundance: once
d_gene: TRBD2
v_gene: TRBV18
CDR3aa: CASSPSGGAIREQYF
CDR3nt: TGTGCCAGCTCACCATCGGGGGGGGCAATTAGAGAGCAGTACTTC

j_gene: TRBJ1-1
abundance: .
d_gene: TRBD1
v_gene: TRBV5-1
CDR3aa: CASTGTVSRGTEAFF
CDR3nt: TGCGCCAGCACGGGGACAGTCTCTCGGGGCACTGAAGCTTTCTTT

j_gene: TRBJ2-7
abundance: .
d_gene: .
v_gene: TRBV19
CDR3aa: CASSILPGNEQYF
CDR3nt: TGTGCCAGTAGTATTTTACCGGGTAACGAGCAGTACTTC

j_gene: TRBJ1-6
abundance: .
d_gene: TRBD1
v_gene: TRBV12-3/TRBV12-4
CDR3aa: CASSSGTVSPLHF
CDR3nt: TGTGCCAGCAGCTCCGGGACAGTCTCACCCCTCCACTTT

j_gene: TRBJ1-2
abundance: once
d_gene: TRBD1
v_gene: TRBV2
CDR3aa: CASSDGQAPNYGYTF
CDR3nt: TGTGCCAGCAGCGATGGACAGGCCCCTAACTATGGCTACACCTTC

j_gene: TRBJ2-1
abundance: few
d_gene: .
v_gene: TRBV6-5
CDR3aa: CASSYSLQYNEQFF
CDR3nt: TGTGCCAGCAGTTACTCGCTCCAGTACAATGAGCAGTTCTTC

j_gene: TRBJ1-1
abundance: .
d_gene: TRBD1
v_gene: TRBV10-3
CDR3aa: CAISLTGNRTEAFF
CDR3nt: TGTGCCATCAGCCTGACAGGGAATCGAACTGAAGCTTTCTTT

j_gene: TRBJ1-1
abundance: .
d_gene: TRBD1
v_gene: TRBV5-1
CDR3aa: CASSEYGTDTEAFF
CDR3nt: TGCGCCAGCAGTGAGTACGGGACAGACACTGAAGCTTTCTTT

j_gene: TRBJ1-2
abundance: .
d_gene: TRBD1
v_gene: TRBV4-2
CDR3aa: CASSQDRDRGIGYTF
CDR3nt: TGTGCCAGCAGCCAAGATCGGGACAGGGGGATTGGCTACACCTTC

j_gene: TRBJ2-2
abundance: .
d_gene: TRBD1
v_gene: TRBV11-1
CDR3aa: CASSSPQGGRTGELFF
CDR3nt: TGTGCCAGCAGCTCACCACAGGGGGGAAGGACCGGGGAGCTGTTTTTT

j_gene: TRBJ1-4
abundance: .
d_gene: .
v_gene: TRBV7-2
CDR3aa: CASSLTGPTNEKLFF
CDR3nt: TGTGCCAGCAGCCTAACAGGGCCAACTAATGAAAAACTGTTTTTT

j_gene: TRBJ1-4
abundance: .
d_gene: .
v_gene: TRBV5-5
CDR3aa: CASSFWGATNEKLFF
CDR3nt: TGTGCCAGCAGCTTTTGGGGCGCAACTAATGAAAAACTGTTTTTT

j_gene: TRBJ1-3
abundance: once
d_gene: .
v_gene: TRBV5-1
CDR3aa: CASRQDGVGNTIYF
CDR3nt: TGCGCCAGCAGACAGGATGGAGTTGGAAACACCATATATTTT

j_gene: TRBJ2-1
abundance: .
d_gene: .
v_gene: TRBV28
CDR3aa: CASRGPFYNEQFF
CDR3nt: TGTGCCAGCAGGGGCCCCTTCTACAATGAGCAGTTCTTC

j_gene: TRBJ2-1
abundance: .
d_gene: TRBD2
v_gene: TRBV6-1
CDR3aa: CASSELVVAGGINEQFF
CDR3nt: TGTGCCAGCAGTGAACTTGTCGTAGCGGGGGGTATCAATGAGCAGTTCTTC

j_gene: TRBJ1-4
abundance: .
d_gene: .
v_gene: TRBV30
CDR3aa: CAWSRDTPLEKLFF
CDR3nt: TGTGCCTGGAGTAGGGACACGCCTCTAGAAAAACTGTTTTTT

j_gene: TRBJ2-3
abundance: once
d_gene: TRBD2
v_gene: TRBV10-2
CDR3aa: CASSGTQVRASGASTDTQYF
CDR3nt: TGCGCCAGCAGCGGGACCCAAGTCCGGGCTAGCGGGGCGAGCACAGATACGCAGTATTTT

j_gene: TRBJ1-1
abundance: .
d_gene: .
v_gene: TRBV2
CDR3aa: CASSSHFEAFF
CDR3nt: TGTGCCAGCAGTTCACATTTTGAAGCTTTCTTT

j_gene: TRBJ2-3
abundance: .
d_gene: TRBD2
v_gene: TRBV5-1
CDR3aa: CASSYWTSGASTDTQYF
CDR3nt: TGCGCCAGCAGCTACTGGACTAGCGGGGCTAGCACAGATACGCAGTATTTT

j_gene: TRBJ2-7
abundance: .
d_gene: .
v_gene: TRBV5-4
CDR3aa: CASSPIERETYEQYF
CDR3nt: TGTGCCAGCAGCCCCATAGAGAGGGAAACCTACGAGCAGTACTTC

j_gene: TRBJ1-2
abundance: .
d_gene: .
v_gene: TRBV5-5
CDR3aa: CASSFRQGYGYTF
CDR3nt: TGTGCCAGCAGCTTCCGTCAGGGGTATGGCTACACCTTC

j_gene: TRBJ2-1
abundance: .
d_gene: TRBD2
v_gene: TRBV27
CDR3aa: CASSSTGRGEQFF
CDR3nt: TGTGCCAGCAGTTCCACGGGGAGGGGTGAGCAGTTCTTC

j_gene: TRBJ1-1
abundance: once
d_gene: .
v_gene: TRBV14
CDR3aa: CASSQRQTVSNTEAFF
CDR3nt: TGTGCCAGCAGCCAACGCCAGACAGTCTCGAACACTGAAGCTTTCTTT

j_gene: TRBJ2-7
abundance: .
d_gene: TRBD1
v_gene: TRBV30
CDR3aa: CALGGTGKYF
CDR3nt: TGTGCCCTGGGCGGGACAGGGAAGTACTTC

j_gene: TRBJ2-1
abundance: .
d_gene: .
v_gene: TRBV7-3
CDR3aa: CASSRGTSNEQFF
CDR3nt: TGTGCCAGCAGCAGGGGGACAAGCAATGAGCAGTTCTTC

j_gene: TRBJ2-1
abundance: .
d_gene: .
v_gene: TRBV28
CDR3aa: CASSLFGEQFF
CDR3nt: TGTGCCAGCAGTTTATTTGGCGAGCAGTTCTTC

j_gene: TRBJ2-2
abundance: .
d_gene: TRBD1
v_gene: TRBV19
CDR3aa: CATPKGQGSTGELFF
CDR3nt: TGTGCCACCCCAAAGGGACAGGGGAGCACCGGGGAGCTGTTTTTT

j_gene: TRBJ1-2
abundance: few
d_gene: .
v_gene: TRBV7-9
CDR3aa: CASRSSGYGYTF
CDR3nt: TGTGCCAGCAGGTCCTCCGGCTATGGCTACACCTTC

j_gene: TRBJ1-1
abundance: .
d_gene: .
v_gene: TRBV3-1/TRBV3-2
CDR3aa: CASSQYEETEAFF
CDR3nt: TGTGCCAGCAGCCAATATGAGGAAACTGAAGCTTTCTTT

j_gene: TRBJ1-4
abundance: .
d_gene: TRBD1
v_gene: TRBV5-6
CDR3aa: CASSKRGTGVNEKLFF
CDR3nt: TGTGCCAGCAGCAAACGAGGGACAGGGGTTAATGAAAAACTGTTTTTT

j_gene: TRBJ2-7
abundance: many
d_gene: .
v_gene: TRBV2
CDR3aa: CASSADTLPSYEQYF
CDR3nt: TGTGCCAGCAGCGCCGACACACTCCCCTCCTACGAGCAGTACTTC

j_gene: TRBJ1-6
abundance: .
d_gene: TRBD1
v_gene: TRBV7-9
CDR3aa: CASSLGTGRNSPLHF
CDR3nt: TGTGCCAGCAGCTTAGGGACAGGGCGTAATTCACCCCTCCACTTT

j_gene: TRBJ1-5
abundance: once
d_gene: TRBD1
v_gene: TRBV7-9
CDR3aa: CASSSSGTGGIGNQPQHF
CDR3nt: TGTGCCAGCAGCTCCTCCGGGACAGGGGGGATTGGCAATCAGCCCCAGCATTTT

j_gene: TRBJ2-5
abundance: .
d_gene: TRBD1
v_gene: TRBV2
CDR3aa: CASRLGQLEVTQYF
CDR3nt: TGTGCCAGCAGGCTGGGACAGTTGGAGGTGACCCAGTACTTC